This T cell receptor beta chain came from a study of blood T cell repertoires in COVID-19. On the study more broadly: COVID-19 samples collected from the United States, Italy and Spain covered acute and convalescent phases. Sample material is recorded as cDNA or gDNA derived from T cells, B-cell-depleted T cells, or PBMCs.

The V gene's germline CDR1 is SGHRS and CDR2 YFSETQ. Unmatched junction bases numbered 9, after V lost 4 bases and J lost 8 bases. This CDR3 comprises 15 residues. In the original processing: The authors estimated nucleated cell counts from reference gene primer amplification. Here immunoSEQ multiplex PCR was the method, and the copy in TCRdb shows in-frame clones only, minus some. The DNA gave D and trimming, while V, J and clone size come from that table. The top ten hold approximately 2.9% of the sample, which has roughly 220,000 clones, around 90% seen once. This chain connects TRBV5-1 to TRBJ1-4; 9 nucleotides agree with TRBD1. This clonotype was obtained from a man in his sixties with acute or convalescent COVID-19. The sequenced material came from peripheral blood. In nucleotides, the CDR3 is TGCGCCAGCAGCGCATGGACAGGGGAGGGCGAAAAACTGTTTTTT. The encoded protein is CASSAWTGEGEKLFF.